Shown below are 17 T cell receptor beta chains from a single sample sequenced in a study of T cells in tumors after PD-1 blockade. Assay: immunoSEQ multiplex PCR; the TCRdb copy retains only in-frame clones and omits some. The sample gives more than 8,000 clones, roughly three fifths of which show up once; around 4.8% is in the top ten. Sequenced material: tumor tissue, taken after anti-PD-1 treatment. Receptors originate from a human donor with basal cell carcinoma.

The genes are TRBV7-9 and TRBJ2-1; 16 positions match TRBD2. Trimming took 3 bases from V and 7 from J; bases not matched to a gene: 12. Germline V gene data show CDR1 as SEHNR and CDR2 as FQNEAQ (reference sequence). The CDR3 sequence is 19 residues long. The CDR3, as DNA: TGTGCCAGCAGCTTGGTCGGGACTAGCGGGGGGGCGGCCAGGAATGAGCAGTTCTTC. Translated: CASSLVGTSGGAARNEQFF.

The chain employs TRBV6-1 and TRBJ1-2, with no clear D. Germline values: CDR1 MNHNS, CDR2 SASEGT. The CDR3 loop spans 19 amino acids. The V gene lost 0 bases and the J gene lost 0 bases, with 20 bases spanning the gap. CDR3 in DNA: TGTGCCAGCAGTGAAGCGGTTCTCTGGGGAAGCAGCACTAACTATGGCTACACCTTC. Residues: CASSEAVLWGSSTNYGYTF.

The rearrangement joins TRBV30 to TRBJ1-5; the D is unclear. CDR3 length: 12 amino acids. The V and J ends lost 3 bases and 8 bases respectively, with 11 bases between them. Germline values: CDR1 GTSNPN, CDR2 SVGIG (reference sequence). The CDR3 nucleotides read TGTGCCTGGAGCCGCGACGGAGAGCCCCAGCATTTT. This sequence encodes CAWSRDGEPQHF. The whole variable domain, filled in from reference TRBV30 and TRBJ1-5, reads SQTIHQWPATLVQPVGSPLSLECTVEGTSNPNLYWYRQAAGRGLQLLFYSVGIGQISSEVPQNLSASRPQDRQFILSSKKLLLSDSGFYLCAWSRDGEPQHFGDGTRLSIL.

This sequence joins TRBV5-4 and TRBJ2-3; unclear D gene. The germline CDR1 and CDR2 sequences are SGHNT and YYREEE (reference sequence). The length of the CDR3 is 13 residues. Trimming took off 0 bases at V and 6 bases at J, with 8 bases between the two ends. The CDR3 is CASSLVGDDTQYF. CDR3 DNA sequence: TGTGCCAGCAGCTTGGTCGGCGATGATACGCAGTATTTT.

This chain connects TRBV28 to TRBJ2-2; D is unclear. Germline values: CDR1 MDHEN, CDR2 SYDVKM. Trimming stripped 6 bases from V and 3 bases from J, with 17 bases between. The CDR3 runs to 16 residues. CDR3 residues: CASRPFLGSDTGELFF. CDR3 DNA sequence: TGTGCCAGCAGACCGTTTTTGGGTTCTGACACCGGGGAGCTGTTTTTT.

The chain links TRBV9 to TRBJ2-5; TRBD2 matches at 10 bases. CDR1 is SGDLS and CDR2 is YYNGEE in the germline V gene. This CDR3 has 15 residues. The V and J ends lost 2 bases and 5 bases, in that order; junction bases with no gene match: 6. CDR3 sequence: CASSVRQGLAETQYF. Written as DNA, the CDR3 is TGTGCCAGCAGCGTTAGGCAGGGACTAGCGGAGACCCAGTACTTC.

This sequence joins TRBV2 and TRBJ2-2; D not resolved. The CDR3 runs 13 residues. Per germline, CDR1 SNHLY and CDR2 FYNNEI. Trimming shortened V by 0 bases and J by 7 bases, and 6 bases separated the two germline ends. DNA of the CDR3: TGTGCCAGCAGTGAAGCGCATAACGGGGAGCTGTTTTTT. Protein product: CASSEAHNGELFF.

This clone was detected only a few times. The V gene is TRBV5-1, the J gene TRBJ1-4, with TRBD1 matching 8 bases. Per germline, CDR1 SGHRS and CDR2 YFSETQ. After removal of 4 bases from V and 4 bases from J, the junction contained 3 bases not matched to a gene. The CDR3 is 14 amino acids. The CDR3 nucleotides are TGCGCCAGCAGCCTACAGGGGGATAATGAAAAACTGTTTTTT. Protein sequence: CASSLQGDNEKLFF.

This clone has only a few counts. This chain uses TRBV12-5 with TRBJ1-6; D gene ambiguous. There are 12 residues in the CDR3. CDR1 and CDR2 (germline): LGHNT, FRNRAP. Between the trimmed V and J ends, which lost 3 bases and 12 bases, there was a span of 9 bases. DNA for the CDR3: TGTGCTAGTGGTTTTTCGGAGGGACCCCTCCACTTT. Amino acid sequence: CASGFSEGPLHF.

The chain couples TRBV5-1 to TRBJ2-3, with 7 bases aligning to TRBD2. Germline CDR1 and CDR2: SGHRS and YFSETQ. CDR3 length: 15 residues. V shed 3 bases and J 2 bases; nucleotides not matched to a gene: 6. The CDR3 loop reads CASSSQREATDTQYF. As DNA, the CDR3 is TGCGCCAGCAGCTCCCAGCGGGAAGCCACAGATACGCAGTATTTT.

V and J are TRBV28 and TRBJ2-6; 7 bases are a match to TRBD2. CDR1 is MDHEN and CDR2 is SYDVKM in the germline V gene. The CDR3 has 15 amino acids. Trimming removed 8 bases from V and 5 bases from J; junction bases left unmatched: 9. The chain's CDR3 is CASSRGTLWANVLTF. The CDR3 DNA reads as TGTGCCAGCTCGCGGGGGACCTTGTGGGCCAACGTCCTGACTTTC.

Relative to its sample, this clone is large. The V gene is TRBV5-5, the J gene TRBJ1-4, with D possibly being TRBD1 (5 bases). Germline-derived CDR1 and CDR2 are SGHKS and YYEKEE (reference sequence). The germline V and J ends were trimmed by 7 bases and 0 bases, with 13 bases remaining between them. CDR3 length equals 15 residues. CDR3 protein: CASALGPTTNEKLFF. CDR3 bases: TGTGCCAGCGCCTTGGGGCCGACAACTAATGAAAAACTGTTTTTT. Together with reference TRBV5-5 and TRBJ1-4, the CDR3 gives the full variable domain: DAGVTQSPTHLIKTRGQQVTLRCSPISGHKSVSWYQQVLGQGPQFIFQYYEKEERGRGNFPDRFSARQFPNYSSELNVNALLLGDSALYLCASALGPTTNEKLFFGSGTQLSVL.

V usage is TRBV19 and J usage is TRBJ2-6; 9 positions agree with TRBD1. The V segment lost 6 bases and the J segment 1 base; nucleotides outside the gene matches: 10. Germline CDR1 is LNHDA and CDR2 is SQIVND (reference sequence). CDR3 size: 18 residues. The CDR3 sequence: CASSLGGQGLSGANVLTF. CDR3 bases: TGTGCCAGTAGCCTGGGGGGACAGGGACTTTCTGGGGCCAACGTCCTGACTTTC.

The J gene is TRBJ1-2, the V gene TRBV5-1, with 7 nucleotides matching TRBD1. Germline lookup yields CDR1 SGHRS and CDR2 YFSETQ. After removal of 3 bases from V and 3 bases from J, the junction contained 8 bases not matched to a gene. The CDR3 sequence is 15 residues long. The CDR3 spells CASSSGQEAHYGYTF. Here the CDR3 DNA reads TGCGCCAGCAGCTCCGGACAGGAGGCTCACTATGGCTACACCTTC.

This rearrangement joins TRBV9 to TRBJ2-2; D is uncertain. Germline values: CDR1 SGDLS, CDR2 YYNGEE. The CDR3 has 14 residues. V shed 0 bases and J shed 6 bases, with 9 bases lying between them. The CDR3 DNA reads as TGTGCCAGCAGCGTAGGGCTAGTCCCCGGGGAGCTGTTTTTT. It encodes CASSVGLVPGELFF.

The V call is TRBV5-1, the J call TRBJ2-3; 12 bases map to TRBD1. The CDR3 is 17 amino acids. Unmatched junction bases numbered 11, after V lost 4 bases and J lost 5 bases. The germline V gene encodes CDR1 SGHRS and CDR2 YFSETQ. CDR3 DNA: TGCGCCAGCAGCCCGGGACAGGGGGCGCCCCTGGGAGATACGCAGTATTTT. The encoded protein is CASSPGQGAPLGDTQYF. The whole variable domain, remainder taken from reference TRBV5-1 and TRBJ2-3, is KAGVTQTPRYLIKTRGQQVTLSCSPISGHRSVSWYQQTPGQGLQFLFEYFSETQRNKGNFPGRFSGRQFSNSRSEMNVSTLELGDSALYLCASSPGQGAPLGDTQYFGPGTRLTVL.

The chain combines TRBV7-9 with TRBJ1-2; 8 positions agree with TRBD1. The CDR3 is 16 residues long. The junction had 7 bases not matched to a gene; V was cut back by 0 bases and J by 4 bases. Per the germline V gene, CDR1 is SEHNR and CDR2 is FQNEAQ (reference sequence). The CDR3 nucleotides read TGTGCCAGCAGCTTAGCGTCAGGACAGGGAATCTATGGCTACACCTTC. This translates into CASSLASGQGIYGYTF.